This T cell receptor (beta chain) stems from a study of neurological immune-mediated disorders. One entry per CDR3 protein, called by TCRdb with MiXCR from the 5' RACE reads. The sample lists 35,000 to 40,000 distinct CDR3 sequences; more than 9.5% were seen once. Time point here: technical triplicate 1. This clonotype came up a few times. The sample taken for sequencing was PBMCs. This TCR was sampled from a man in his 60s with HTLV-1-associated myelopathy (HAM/TSP).

The CDR3 sequence is CSARAPSPYEQYF. The CDR3 coding sequence is TGCAGTGCTAGAGCCCCGTCCCCCTACGAGCAGTACTTC. The chain carries TRBV20-1 and TRBJ2-7; D gene ambiguous. The CDR3 spans 13 residues. The V end lost 1 base, the J end lost 2 bases, and 9 bases lay between the germline ends. Germline V gene data show CDR1 as DFQATT and CDR2 as SNEGSKA (reference sequence).